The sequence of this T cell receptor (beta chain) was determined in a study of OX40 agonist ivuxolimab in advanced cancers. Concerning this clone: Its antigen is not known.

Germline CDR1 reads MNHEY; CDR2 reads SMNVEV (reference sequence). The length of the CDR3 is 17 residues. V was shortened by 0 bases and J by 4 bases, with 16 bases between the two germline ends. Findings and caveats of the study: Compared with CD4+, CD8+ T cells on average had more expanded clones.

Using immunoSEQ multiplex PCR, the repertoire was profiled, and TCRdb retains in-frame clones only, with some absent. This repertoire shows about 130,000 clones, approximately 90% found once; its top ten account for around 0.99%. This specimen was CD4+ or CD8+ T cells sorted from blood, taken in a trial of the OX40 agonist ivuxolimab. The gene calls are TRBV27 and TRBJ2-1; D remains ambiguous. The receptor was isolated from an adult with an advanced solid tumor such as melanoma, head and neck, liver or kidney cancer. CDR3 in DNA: TGTGCCAGCAGTTTATCGACACGGATCGAAGTATACAATGAGCAGTTCTTC. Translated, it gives CASSLSTRIEVYNEQFF.